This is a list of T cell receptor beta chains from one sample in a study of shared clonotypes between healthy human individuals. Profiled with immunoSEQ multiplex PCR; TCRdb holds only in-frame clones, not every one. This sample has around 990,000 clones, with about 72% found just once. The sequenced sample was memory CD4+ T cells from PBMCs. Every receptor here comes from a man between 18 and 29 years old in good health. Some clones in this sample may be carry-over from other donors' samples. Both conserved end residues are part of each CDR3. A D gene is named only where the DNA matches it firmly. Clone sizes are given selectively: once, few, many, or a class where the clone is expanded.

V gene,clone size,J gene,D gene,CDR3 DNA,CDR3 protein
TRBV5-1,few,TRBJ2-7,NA,TGCGCCAGCAGGCCGTCCACTAGGCAGGGACCCTACGAGCAGTACTTC,CASRPSTRQGPYEQYF
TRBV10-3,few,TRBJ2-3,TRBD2,TGTGCCATCAGTGATCGGCTAGCGGGAGGTGATGAATACACAGATACGCAGTATTTT,CAISDRLAGGDEYTDTQYF
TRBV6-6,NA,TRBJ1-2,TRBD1,TGTGCCAGCAGTCGCCCCGGGACAGGACCCGGCTACACCTTC,CASSRPGTGPGYTF
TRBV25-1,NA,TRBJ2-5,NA,TGTGCCAGCAGTCCCGAAAACGCCGTTAGGGCCCAGTACTTC,CASSPENAVRAQYF
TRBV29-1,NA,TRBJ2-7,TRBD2,TGCAGCGTTGAGGGTAGCGGGGGCTACGAGCAGTACTTC,CSVEGSGGYEQYF
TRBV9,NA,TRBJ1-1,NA,TGTGCCAGCAGCGTAGGAATGGGGAACACTGAAGCTTTCTTT,CASSVGMGNTEAFF
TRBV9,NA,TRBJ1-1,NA,TGTGCCAGCAGCGTAGACCCTTCGGGGGACACTGAAGCTTTCTTT,CASSVDPSGDTEAFF
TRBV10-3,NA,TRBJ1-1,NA,TGTGCCATCAGTGAACGGGTCAAGGGGGAAGCTTTCTTT,CAISERVKGEAFF
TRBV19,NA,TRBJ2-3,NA,TGTGCCAGTAGTCAATGGGGGGGCAGAAGGGATACGCAGTATTTT,CASSQWGGRRDTQYF
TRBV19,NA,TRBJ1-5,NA,TGTGCCAGCTCGACGACGGGGAGCAATCAGCCCCAGCATTTT,CASSTTGSNQPQHF
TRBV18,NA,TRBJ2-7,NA,TGTGCCAGCTCACCAAGTCTGACAGACTACGAGCAGTACTTC,CASSPSLTDYEQYF
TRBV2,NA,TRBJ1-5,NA,TGTGCCAGCAGTGATGAGGGAGGGCCCCAGCATTTT,CASSDEGGPQHF
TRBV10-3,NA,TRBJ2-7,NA,TGTGCCATCAGTGAGGACAGGTACGAGCAGTACTTC,CAISEDRYEQYF
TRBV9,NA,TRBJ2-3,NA,TGTGCCAGCAGCGTCGGAGGAGGGAGGCCAGATACGCAGTATTTT,CASSVGGGRPDTQYF
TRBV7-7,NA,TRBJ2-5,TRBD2,TGTGCCAGCAGCTTAGCGTCTAGCGGAAAGGGTGAGACCCAGTACTTC,CASSLASSGKGETQYF
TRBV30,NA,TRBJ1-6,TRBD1,TGTGCCTGGAGGATCATTGACAGGGGGCTTTCACCCCTCCACTTT,CAWRIIDRGLSPLHF
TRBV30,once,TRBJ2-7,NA,TGTGCCTGGAGTGTACGCGTCGAGCAGTACTTC,CAWSVRVEQYF
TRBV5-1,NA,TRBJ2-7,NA,TGCGCCAGCAGCTTGAAAGCAGGGGGGTACTCCTACGAGCAGTACTTC,CASSLKAGGYSYEQYF
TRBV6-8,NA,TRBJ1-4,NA,TGTGCCAGCAGTTACAGGGGTCATGCAACTAATGAAAAACTGTTTTTT,CASSYRGHATNEKLFF
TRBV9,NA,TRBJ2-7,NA,TGTGCCAGCAGCGTAGGTCCGGGCTACGAGCAGTACTTC,CASSVGPGYEQYF
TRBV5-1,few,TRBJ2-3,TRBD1,TGCGCCAGCAGGCCGACAGGGGCGAACACAGATACGCAGTATTTT,CASRPTGANTDTQYF
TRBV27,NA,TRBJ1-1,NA,TGTGCCAGCAGTTTATCGGAGAACACTGAAGCTTTCTTT,CASSLSENTEAFF
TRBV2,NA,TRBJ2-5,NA,TGTGCCAGCAGTGCAGAGAACCTACAAGAGACCCAGTACTTC,CASSAENLQETQYF
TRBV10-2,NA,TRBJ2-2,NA,TGCGCCAGCAGTGAGCCGACCCGGACCGGGGAGCTGTTTTTT,CASSEPTRTGELFF
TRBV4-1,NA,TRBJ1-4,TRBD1,TGCGCCAGCAGCCAATACTTATCAGGGGGCAGATATGAAAAACTGTTTTTT,CASSQYLSGGRYEKLFF
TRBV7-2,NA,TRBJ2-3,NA,TGTGCCAGCAGCGCCAGCGGAGGCACAGATACGCAGTATTTT,CASSASGGTDTQYF
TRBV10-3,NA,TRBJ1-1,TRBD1,TGTGCCATCAGCCGGGACAGGGCGAGGAACACTGAAGCTTTCTTT,CAISRDRARNTEAFF
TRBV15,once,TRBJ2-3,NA,TGTGCCACCAGCAGAGGAAGTTTCAGCACAGATACGCAGTATTTT,CATSRGSFSTDTQYF
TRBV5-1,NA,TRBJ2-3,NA,TGCGCCAGCAGGGACCCACCTTTCACAGATACGCAGTATTTT,CASRDPPFTDTQYF
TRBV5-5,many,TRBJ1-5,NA,TGTGCCAGCAGCTTAGGAGAGTATCAGCCCCAGCATTTT,CASSLGEYQPQHF